This note documents a single TCR beta chain sequence. Its matching antigen is unknown. This entry is derived from a study of cytomegalovirus exposure and HLA in healthy donors. For the study at large: Unique TCRs from HLA-typed donors, roughly 87 million of them, were held in an early data release. Overall study results and limits: Most subjects had HLA-A and HLA-B alleles reportedly predicted accurately by TCR beta sequences. Most CMV-associated TCR beta chains appeared HLA-restricted in a later analysis.

Primers included in the PCR were 60 Vbeta and 13 Jbeta primers. The repertoire was sequenced with immunoSEQ multiplex PCR; TCRdb's copy has only in-frame clones and lacks some. Of about 85,000 clones listed, under 90% are singletons. The V gene's germline CDR1 is ENHRY and CDR2 SYGVKD. The CDR3 runs 16 residues. After removal of 5 bases from V and 7 bases from J, the junction contained 12 bases not matched to a gene. The sample consisted of PBMCs. This TCR came from a man aged 50 or older in good health and CMV-seropositive. The genes are TRBV10-3 and TRBJ2-1; 9 nucleotides agree with TRBD2. This CDR3 reads CAISPGSAGGPNEQFF. CDR3 DNA: TGTGCCATCAGTCCCGGATCGGCGGGAGGGCCAAATGAGCAGTTCTTC.